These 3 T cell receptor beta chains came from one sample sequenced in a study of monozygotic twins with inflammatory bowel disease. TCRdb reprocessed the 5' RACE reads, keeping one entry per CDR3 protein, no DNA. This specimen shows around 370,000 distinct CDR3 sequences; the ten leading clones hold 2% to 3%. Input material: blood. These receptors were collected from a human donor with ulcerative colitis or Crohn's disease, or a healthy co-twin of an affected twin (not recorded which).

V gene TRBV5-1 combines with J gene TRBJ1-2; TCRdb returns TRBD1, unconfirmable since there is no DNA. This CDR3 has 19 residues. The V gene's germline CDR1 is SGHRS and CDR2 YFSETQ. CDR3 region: CASSLTPTGGRETVDGYTF.

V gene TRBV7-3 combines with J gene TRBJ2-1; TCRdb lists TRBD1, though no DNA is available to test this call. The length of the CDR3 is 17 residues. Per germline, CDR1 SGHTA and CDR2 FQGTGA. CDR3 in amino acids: CASSLRLGVGTYNEQFF.

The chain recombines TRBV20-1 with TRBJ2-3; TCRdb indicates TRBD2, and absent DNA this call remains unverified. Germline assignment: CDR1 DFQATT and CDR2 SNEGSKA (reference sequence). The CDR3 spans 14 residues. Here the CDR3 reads CSATLAGRADTQYF.